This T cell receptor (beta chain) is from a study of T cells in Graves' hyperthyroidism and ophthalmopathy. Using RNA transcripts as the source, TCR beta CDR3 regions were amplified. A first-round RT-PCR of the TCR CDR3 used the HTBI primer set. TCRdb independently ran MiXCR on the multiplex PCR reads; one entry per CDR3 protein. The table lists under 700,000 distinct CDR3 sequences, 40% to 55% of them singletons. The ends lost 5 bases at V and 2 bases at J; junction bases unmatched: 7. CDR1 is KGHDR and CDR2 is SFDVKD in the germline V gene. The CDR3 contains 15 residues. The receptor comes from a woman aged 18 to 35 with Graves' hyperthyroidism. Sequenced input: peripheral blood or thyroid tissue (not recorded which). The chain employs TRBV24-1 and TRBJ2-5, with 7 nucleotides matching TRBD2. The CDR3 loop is CATSVAGEGQETQYF. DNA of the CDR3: TGTGCCACCAGTGTGGCGGGAGAGGGTCAAGAGACCCAGTACTTC.